This T cell receptor (beta chain) is drawn from a study of spatial heterogeneity in lung cancer. The study, taken as a whole, reports: Higher tumor mutation counts went along with higher counts of expanded intratumoral alpha and beta TCRs.

Carried by each TCR cDNA molecule was a unique molecular identifier. Each CDR3 protein gets one entry after TCRdb re-called the 5' RACE reads with MiXCR. The sample shows several thousand distinct CDR3 sequences, about 10% of them seen only once. V was pared by 0 bases and J by 4 bases, with 10 bases between. CDR1 SGHRS and CDR2 YFSETQ come from the germline V gene. This CDR3 comprises 14 residues. Time point defined: sample taken at primary tumor resection. Remarks on this clonotype: The antigen is not known.

The sample in question was lung tumor tissue, obtained at surgery. This TCR was recovered from a female donor with early-stage non-small cell lung cancer. The chain employs TRBV5-1 and TRBJ1-2; D is possibly TRBD1 (6 bases). CDR3 in amino acids: CASSLAQGAYGYTF. CDR3 DNA: TGCGCCAGCAGCTTGGCACAGGGAGCCTATGGCTACACCTTC.